The entry below gives a single TCR beta chain sequence along with its context. What it binds is not known. Germline V lookup: CDR1 MDHEN, CDR2 SYDVKM. The CDR3 is 15 residues long. V was trimmed by 3 bases and J by 8 bases, leaving 19 bases between them. The PCR contained 60 Vbeta and 13 Jbeta primers. Sequencing used immunoSEQ multiplex PCR; TCRdb keeps in-frame clones, though not all of them. This table holds some 70,000 clones, over 75% found once. These data belong to a study of cytomegalovirus exposure and HLA in healthy donors. Study results and caveats: Fewer N-insertions than the approximately 700-donor mean were reportedly shown by an Asian-associated ancestry cluster in a later analysis. Solely CMV serostatus was available to characterize immune exposure. About 90% or about 30% of the time was how often most TCR beta V segments were productive, according to an earlier analysis.

Samples came from healthy bone marrow donors. The V gene is TRBV28, the J gene TRBJ1-2; D might be TRBD1 (5 bases). The sequence was collected from a human donor in good health. Sequenced input: PBMCs. The CDR3 nucleotides are TGTGCCAGCAGTTTGGGGCCAGCAGGCCTTAAGGGCTACACCTTC. Translating gives CASSLGPAGLKGYTF.